The 18 T cell receptor beta chains below come from one sample, sequenced in a study of spatial heterogeneity in lung cancer. Study results and limitations: Tumor mutation count correlated with how many alpha and beta TCRs expanded intratumorally.

Time point specified: sample taken at primary tumor resection. TCRdb re-called the 5' RACE reads with MiXCR, one entry per CDR3 protein. The sample has about 22,000 distinct CDR3 sequences; over 2.5% are singletons. The antigens of these receptors remain unknown. The material sequenced was lung tumor tissue, taken at surgery. These TCRs come from a male donor with early-stage non-small cell lung cancer.

By share, this clonotype counts as medium-sized. This chain uses TRBV6-6 with TRBJ1-1, with TRBD1 matching over 9 bases. Germline lookup yields CDR1 MNHNY and CDR2 SVGAGI (reference sequence). V was pared by 7 bases and J by 5 bases, with 8 bases of the junction left unmatched. This CDR3 has 14 amino acids. Here the CDR3 reads CASTFNRGLTEAFF. The CDR3 coding sequence is TGTGCCAGCACATTCAACAGGGGGCTGACTGAAGCTTTCTTT.

This clonotype was recorded many times. The chain uses TRBV6-4 and TRBJ2-5; tentatively, D is TRBD1 or TRBD2 (6 bases each). CDR1 MRHNA and CDR2 SNTAGT come from the germline V gene. V lost 1 base, J lost 4 bases, and 16 bases lay in between. The CDR3 totals 16 residues. DNA of the CDR3: TGTGCCAGCAGTGACTGTTTGGGACTGGACAGAGAGACCCAGTACTTC. Translation gives CASSDCLGLDRETQYF.

In its sample, this clonotype was seen many times. This chain uses TRBV27 with TRBJ2-2; 10 positions match TRBD1. CDR3 length: 18 residues. J gave up 6 bases and V 1 base, and 11 bases lay outside the gene matches. Germline V CDR1 and CDR2: MNHEY, SMNVEV (reference sequence). The DNA for the CDR3 is TGTGCCAGCAGTTTATTCTGGGACAGGGGAATAAATTCCGGGGAGCTGTTTTTT. It yields the protein CASSLFWDRGINSGELFF.

This clonotype was seen many times. The chain uses TRBV29-1 and TRBJ2-3, with D tentatively TRBD2 (6 bases). The V gene's germline CDR1 is SQVTM and CDR2 ANQGSEA. V was cut by 4 bases and J by 8 bases, with 19 bases left in between. The CDR3 is 14 residues long. DNA of the CDR3: TGCAGCGTTGTCCAGGGCGGGGTAGGTGGTACGCAGTATTTT. Residues: CSVVQGGVGGTQYF.

This clonotype has ten or more counts. This chain connects TRBV10-3 to TRBJ1-2; 9 bases match TRBD1. This CDR3 spans 13 amino acids. Germline V gives CDR1 ENHRY, CDR2 SYGVKD. V gave up 5 bases and J gave up 6 bases; unmatched junction bases: 4. This CDR3 reads CAISLGTGNGYTF. The CDR3 DNA reads as TGTGCCATCAGTTTAGGGACAGGGAATGGCTACACCTTC.

This clonotype was picked up many times. DNA for the CDR3: TGCGCCAGCAGCTTGGAGGGGCTGCCTAATGAAAAACTGTTTTTT. It translates to CASSLEGLPNEKLFF. This sequence joins TRBV5-1 and TRBJ1-4; maybe TRBD1 (5 bases). The V and J ends lost 0 bases and 3 bases respectively, with 9 bases between them. CDR3 size: 15 residues. Germline V CDR1 and CDR2: SGHRS, YFSETQ.

This clonotype was found many times. The CDR3 region has the DNA TGTGCCAGCTCACTCGAAAGACAGGCCACCGCAGTGAAATCAAAGCAGTACTTC. Translating gives CASSLERQATAVKSKQYF. The gene calls are TRBV18 and TRBJ2-7; D perhaps matches TRBD1 (6 bases). This CDR3 spans 18 amino acids. V lost 4 bases, J lost 8 bases, and 30 bases lay in between. The germline CDR1 and CDR2 sequences are KGHSH and LQKENI.

This clonotype has ten or more counts. The chain joins TRBV20-1 to TRBJ2-7; 8 bases fit TRBD1. The trim removed 6 bases at V and 0 bases at J, leaving 13 bases unmatched. The germline gives CDR1 DFQATT, CDR2 SNEGSKA (reference sequence). The CDR3 is 16 amino acids. In DNA, the CDR3 is TGCAGTGCCCCCGACAGGGGAGGAACGAACTCCTACGAGCAGTACTTC. Translation: CSAPDRGGTNSYEQYF.

This clonotype was detected ten times or more. The chain recombines TRBV5-8 with TRBJ2-1; D possibly corresponds to TRBD1 (6 bases). The CDR3 is made up of 18 amino acids. Looked up from germline, CDR1 is SGHTS and CDR2 is YDEGEE. V was shortened by 0 bases and J by 1 base, with 17 bases between the two germline ends. In DNA, the CDR3 is TGTGCCAGCAGCTTGGATCGCATGCAGGGGCCATCCTACAATGAGCAGTTCTTC. It codes for CASSLDRMQGPSYNEQFF.

This clonotype is medium-sized. V usage is TRBV6-6 and J usage is TRBJ1-5; 8 bases map to TRBD1. V trimming: 7 bases; J trimming: 1 base; junction bases outside the gene matches: 6. Germline values: CDR1 MNHNY, CDR2 SVGAGI (reference sequence). The CDR3 spans 15 residues. The CDR3 DNA is TGTGCCAGCACTAACAGACAGGGGAGCAATCAGCCCCAGCATTTT. This sequence encodes CASTNRQGSNQPQHF.

This clonotype was counted at least ten times. The chain has TRBV12-3 or TRBV12-4 and TRBJ1-1, with D unclear. The V and J ends lost 4 bases and 1 base respectively, with 7 bases between them. CDR3 length: 13 amino acids. CDR3 region: CASSSQQNTEAFF. In nucleotides, the CDR3 is TGTGCCAGCAGTTCCCAGCAGAACACTGAAGCTTTCTTT.

This clonotype appeared many times. J is TRBJ2-1 and V is TRBV3-1; 12 bases are a match to TRBD1. This CDR3 has 16 residues. J was trimmed by 7 bases and V by 0 bases; bases with no gene match: 4. Germline lookup yields CDR1 LGHDT and CDR2 YNNKEL (reference sequence). CDR3 in amino acids: CASSQEGQGAGNEQFF. CDR3 DNA: TGTGCCAGCAGCCAAGAGGGACAGGGGGCGGGGAATGAGCAGTTCTTC.

The sample holds many counts of this clonotype. The chain has TRBV7-2 and TRBJ2-7; unclear D gene. Germline V gene sequence: CDR1 SGHTA, CDR2 FQGNSA. The ends were cut back, 1 base at V and 6 bases at J, with 7 bases in the middle. The CDR3 runs 12 residues. The CDR3 bases are TGTGCCAGCAGCTTAGTTGGCATCGAGCAGTACTTC. This translates into CASSLVGIEQYF. Complete variable domain (other parts from reference TRBV7-2 and TRBJ2-7): GAGVSQSPSNKVTEKGKDVELRCDPISGHTALYWYRQSLGQGLEFLIYFQGNSAPDKSGLPSDRFSAERTGGSVSTLTIQRTQQEDSAVYLCASSLVGIEQYFGPGTRLTVT.

This clonotype was counted ten times or more. The chain carries TRBV20-1 and TRBJ1-1; D may be TRBD1 (6 bases). V was cut by 3 bases and J by 0 bases, with 8 bases left in between. This CDR3 is 13 amino acids long. The V gene's germline CDR1 is DFQATT and CDR2 SNEGSKA (reference sequence). The CDR3 spells CSARGHLNTEAFF. The CDR3 coding sequence is TGCAGTGCTAGGGGACACTTGAACACTGAAGCTTTCTTT.

This clonotype was observed at least ten times. The chain has TRBV20-1 and TRBJ2-2; the D is unclear. The CDR3 is 13 residues long. Trimming removed 6 bases at V and 5 bases at J, with 13 bases between. Per germline, CDR1 DFQATT and CDR2 SNEGSKA (reference sequence). CDR3 in DNA: TGCAGTGCCCACCACCTTAATACCGGGGAGCTGTTTTTT. It translates to CSAHHLNTGELFF.

This clonotype was observed many times. V gene TRBV6-2 or TRBV6-3 combines with J gene TRBJ2-3, with 9 bases aligning to TRBD2. Germline V CDR1 and CDR2: MNHEY, SVGEGT. J was trimmed by 5 bases and V by 3 bases; bases with no gene match: 6. The CDR3 spans 15 residues. CDR3 DNA sequence: TGTGCCAGCAGTTATGGTAGCGGGAGTTTAGATACGCAGTATTTT. Protein product: CASSYGSGSLDTQYF.

This clonotype is judged medium-sized. This chain links TRBV6-5 with TRBJ1-1, with a tentative D call TRBD1 (5 bases). Germline CDR1 is MNHEY and CDR2 is SVGAGI. With 0 bases removed from V and 3 bases from J, the gap between germline ends came to 11 bases. There are 15 residues in the CDR3. The CDR3 nucleotides are TGTGCCAGCAGTTACTCCGCCAGGGTGGACACTGAAGCTTTCTTT. The encoded protein is CASSYSARVDTEAFF.

In this sample, this clonotype turned up many times. This sequence joins TRBV6-2 or TRBV6-3 and TRBJ1-2; 8 bases match TRBD1. Germline CDR1 reads MNHEY; CDR2 reads SVGEGT. V shed 7 bases, J shed 4 bases, and the junction held 8 bases outside the gene matches. The CDR3 consists of 14 residues. Written as DNA, the CDR3 is TGTGCCAGCAAACAGGGGGGGAAGATCTATGGCTACACCTTC. Encoded protein: CASKQGGKIYGYTF.